This TCR beta chain comes out of a study of regulatory T cells in long-lasting Graves disease (dated by TCRdb to 2020 to 2023). In terms of the full investigation: To count as having persistent Graves' disease, a patient had to have received antithyroid drug treatment for over 5 years with TSH receptor autoantibodies remaining persistently positive. The study was conducted in China and was registered as a clinical trial. On average, persistent Graves' disease patients in the clinical cohort had been on antithyroid drugs for about 9.7 years. TCR sequencing covered 13 persistent and approximately 20 newly diagnosed Graves' disease patients, 33 samples in total. This study used TCR sequencing and RNA sequencing of peripheral blood to compare persistent Graves' disease patients against newly diagnosed Graves' disease patients.

Study-level results and caveats: The authors noted that the small sample size was a limitation that may lower accuracy. Persistent Graves' disease patients showed lower TCR Shannon entropy and fewer highly expanded clones than newly diagnosed patients, suggesting clonal expansion. Because the primary lesion, thyroid tissue, could not be accessed, the study looked at peripheral blood alone. Patients with persistent disease shared more public clonotypes (under 3,000) than newly diagnosed patients did (around 1,000). Persistent disease showed preferential use of TRBV28, TRBJ1-2 and TRBJ2-5, whereas newly diagnosed disease favored TRBV20-1 and TRBJ2-1. Only the TCR beta chain was sequenced and analyzed.

The receptor library was made with multiplex PCR. Sequencing was performed on an Illumina HiSeq 4000. TCR beta libraries were built with iRepertoire HTBI primers and Arm-PCR amplification of CDR3 regions. Before sequencing, the PCR products underwent gel purification. In the paper's pipeline: A total of roughly 67 TRBV and under 15 TRBJ segments were identified across samples and were used for gene usage analysis of CDR3 amino acid clonotypes. COPE and FqMerger were used to merge filtered high-quality paired reads into contigs. BLAST was used to align contigs to IMGT TRBV, TRBD and TRBJ reference genes, and CDR3 was defined according to IMGT. Any clonotype with a frequency above 0.1% was counted as a highly expanded clone. Repertoire diversity was measured by Shannon entropy, and V-J evenness by the Gini coefficient. Public clonotypes were defined as clonotypes shared by more than one individual. The public reads were quality trimmed at Q25 with fastp and then assembled into clones with MiXCR by TCRdb, keeping productive beta chains. Every distinct CDR3 protein forms one entry, paired with its most common genes and DNA. The V and J calls come from TCRdb's annotation, not from the publication. The sample yields 300,000 to 350,000 distinct CDR3 sequences; 15% to 20% were counted once. The ten largest clones represent just under 30% of the sample.

As for this clonotype: Its antigen remains unidentified. Base qualities were left out, and no much larger clone turns up one base away.

The germline V gene provides CDR1 SGHRS and CDR2 YFSETQ. The CDR3 sequence holds 15 residues, the cysteine and phenylalanine included. The sequence is cut down to CDR3 DNA, 45 bases in frame from base 1. The meaning of the sample's time point label: persistent/refractory GD, antithyroid drugs over 5 years with positive TRAb. RNA was extracted from PBMCs in TRIzol for both TCR sequencing and RNA sequencing. The diagnosis of Graves' disease was made according to American Thyroid Association guidelines. Patients were recruited from an endocrinology department in Xi'an, China. Each patient gave 7 to 9.5 milliliters of peripheral blood, collected in an EDTA anticoagulant tube. Ficoll Paque Plus density gradient separation was used to isolate PBMCs, and no further T cell sorting was done. An Agilent 2100 Bioanalyzer and agarose gel were used to check RNA quality, while a NanoDrop 2000 measured RNA concentration.

Recombination linked TRBV5-1 to TRBJ2-5, with 8 middle bases fitting TRBD1. The J call may be faulty, since TRBJ2-7 better matches the DNA end. The source material was peripheral blood mononuclear cells (PBMCs), sampled when the disease was refractory, from a patient treated with antithyroid drugs. This clonotype originated in a female donor with Graves disease. The bases are TGCGCCAGCAGCTTGAGGGGACAGGAGAGAGACGAGCAGTACTTC. Its protein product is CASSLRGQERDEQYF.